The clone carrying this T cell receptor beta chain was counted only a few times. Once RNA had been extracted, it was reverse transcribed into cDNA to act as the sequencing template. Libraries were prepared by immunoSEQ multiplex PCR; TCRdb keeps only in-frame clonotypes and omits some of them. The sample shows over 150,000 clones, about 63% of them seen only once. From PBMCs, CD4+ and CD8+ T cells were sorted. This sample stems from a study of CD8+ T cells in alopecia areata. The CDR3 sequence is 16 residues long. Trimming took off 1 base at V and 4 bases at J, with 14 bases between the two ends. The sequences come from CD4+ T cells sorted from blood, collected at week 0. This rearrangement joins TRBV23-1 to TRBJ2-1; either TRBD1 or TRBD2 may fit D (6 bases each). TRBV23-1 is known as an ORF, though its function is uncertain. This clonotype was obtained from a human donor with alopecia areata. This chain's CDR3 is CASSQCTGATYNEQFF. The CDR3 coding sequence is TGCGCCAGCAGTCAATGCACGGGGGCCACATACAATGAGCAGTTCTTC.